The clone carrying this TCR beta chain is called medium-sized (0.01 to 0.1%) based on its frequency. Its antigen is currently unknown. The read is 3 residues too short to cover the CDR3 end, so that end is filled in from the germline J gene. The data were obtained in a study of Tregs in tolerant kidney transplant recipients. Overall study findings and caveats: Expanding Tregs on activated donor B cells appeared to best identify donor-specific TCRbeta clones. Some patients' samples used different primers over time, so nucleotide sequences weren't comparable. Donor-specific Treg expansion exceeded global Treg expansion in tolerant patients, suggesting antigen drive.

The V gene's germline CDR1 is DFQATT and CDR2 SNEGSKA (reference sequence). V lost 3 bases and J 5 bases, leaving 13 bases between the germline ends. The CDR3 loop spans 13 amino acids. Mixed chimerism was transient after nonmyeloablative marrow transplants from related graft donors. TCRdb keeps only in-frame clones here, not all; method: immunoSEQ multiplex PCR. Its clone listing holds about 6,300 clones. The chain carries TRBV20-1 and TRBJ2-5, with D perhaps TRBD1 (5 bases). The source was CD4+ T cells from blood (PBMCs), collected 6 months after the transplant. This TCR derives from a human patient who received a combined kidney and bone marrow transplant. Some T cells may originate from the graft donor. The part of the CDR3 DNA that was read is TGCAGTGCTAGGCTAGGGGTCGCGGAGACC. Its translation is CSARLGVAET. The entire CDR3 protein is CSARLGVAETQYF.